This T cell receptor beta chain stems from a study of blood T cell repertoires in COVID-19. Overall study context: The United States, Italy and Spain supplied acute and convalescent COVID-19 samples.

Germline V gene sequence: CDR1 ENHRY, CDR2 SYGVKD. The CDR3 totals 14 residues. Trimming removed 3 bases from V and 9 bases from J; junction bases left unmatched: 5. The table came from immunoSEQ multiplex PCR; TCRdb's copy has only in-frame clones and leaves some out. The table lists fewer than 180,000 clones, more than 75% of them singletons. The receptor was derived from a man between 65 and 85 years old with acute or convalescent COVID-19. Sequencing was performed on peripheral blood. The rearrangement links TRBV10-3 to TRBJ1-6; 7 positions match TRBD1. CDR3 region: CAISDQGESSPLHF. CDR3 bases: TGTGCCATCAGTGACCAGGGGGAGTCTTCACCCCTCCACTTT.